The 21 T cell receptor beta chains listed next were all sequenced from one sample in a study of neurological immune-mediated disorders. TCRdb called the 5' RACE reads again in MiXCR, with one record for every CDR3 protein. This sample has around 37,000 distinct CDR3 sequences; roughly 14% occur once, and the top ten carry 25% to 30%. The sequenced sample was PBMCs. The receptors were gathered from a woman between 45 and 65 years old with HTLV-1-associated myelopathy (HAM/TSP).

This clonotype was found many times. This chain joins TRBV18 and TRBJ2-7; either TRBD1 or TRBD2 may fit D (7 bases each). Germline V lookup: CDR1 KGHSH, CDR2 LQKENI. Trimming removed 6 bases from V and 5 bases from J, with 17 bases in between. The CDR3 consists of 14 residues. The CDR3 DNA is TGTGCCAGCTCCCGCGGGGGAGGGGGCCACGAGCAGTACTTC. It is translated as CASSRGGGGHEQYF.

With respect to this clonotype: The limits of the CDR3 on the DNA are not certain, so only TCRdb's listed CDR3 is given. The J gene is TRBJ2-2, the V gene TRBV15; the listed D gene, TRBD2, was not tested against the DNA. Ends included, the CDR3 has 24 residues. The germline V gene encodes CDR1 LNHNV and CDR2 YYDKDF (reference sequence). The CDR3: CATSSQTSVYFCASGERNTGELFF.

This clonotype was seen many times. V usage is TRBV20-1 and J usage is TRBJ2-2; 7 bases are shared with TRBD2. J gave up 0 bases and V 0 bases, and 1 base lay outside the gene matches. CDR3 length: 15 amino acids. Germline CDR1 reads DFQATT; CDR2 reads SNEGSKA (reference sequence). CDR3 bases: TGCAGTGCTAGAGACGGGGGGACGAACACCGGGGAGCTGTTTTTT. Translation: CSARDGGTNTGELFF.

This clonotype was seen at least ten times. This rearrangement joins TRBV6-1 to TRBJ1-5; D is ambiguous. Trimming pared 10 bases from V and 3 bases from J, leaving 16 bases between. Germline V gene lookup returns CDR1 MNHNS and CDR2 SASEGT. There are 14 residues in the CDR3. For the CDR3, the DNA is TGTGCCACCTTATTTCAGTACACCAATCAGCCCCAGCATTTT. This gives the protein CATLFQYTNQPQHF.

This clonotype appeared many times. The CDR3: CSAYPAENSNQPQHF. The CDR3 coding sequence is TGCAGTGCTTACCCCGCAGAAAATAGCAATCAGCCCCAGCATTTT. This sequence joins TRBV20-1 and TRBJ1-5, with D uncertain. The CDR3 length is 15 residues. Germline V lookup: CDR1 DFQATT, CDR2 SNEGSKA (reference sequence). Trimming took 5 bases from V and 0 from J, leaving 14 bases between them.

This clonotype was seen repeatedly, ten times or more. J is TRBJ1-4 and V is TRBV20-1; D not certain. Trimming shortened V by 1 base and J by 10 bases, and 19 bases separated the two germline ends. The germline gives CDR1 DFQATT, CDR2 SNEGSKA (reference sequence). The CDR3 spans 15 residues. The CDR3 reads CSARGGDSRAGKLFF. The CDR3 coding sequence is TGCAGTGCTAGAGGAGGTGACTCTAGGGCAGGAAAACTGTTTTTT.

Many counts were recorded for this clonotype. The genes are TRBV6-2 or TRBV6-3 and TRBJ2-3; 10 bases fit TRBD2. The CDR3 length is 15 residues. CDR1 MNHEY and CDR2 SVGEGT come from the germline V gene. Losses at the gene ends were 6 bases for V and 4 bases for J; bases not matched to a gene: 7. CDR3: CASRTSGGASDTQYF. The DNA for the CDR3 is TGTGCCAGCAGGACCAGCGGGGGGGCCTCAGATACGCAGTATTTT.

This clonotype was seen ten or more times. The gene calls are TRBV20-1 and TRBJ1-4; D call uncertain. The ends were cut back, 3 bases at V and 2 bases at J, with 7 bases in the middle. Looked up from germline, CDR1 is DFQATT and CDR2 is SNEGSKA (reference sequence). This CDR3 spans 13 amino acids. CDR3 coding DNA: TGCAGTGCTAGCCGGGTCACTAATGAAAAACTGTTTTTT. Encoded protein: CSASRVTNEKLFF.

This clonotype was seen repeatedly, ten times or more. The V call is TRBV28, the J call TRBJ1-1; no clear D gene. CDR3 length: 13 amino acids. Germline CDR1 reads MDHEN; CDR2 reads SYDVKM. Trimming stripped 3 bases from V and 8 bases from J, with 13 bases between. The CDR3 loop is CASSLVRGPEAFF. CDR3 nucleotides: TGTGCCAGCAGTTTGGTCCGAGGACCCGAAGCTTTCTTT.

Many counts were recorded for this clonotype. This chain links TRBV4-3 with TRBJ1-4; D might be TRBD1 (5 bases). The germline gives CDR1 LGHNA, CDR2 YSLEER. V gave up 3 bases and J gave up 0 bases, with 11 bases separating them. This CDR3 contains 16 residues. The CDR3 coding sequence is TGCGCCAGCAGCCATTGGGGGGGGGCAACTAATGAAAAACTGTTTTTT. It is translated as CASSHWGGATNEKLFF.

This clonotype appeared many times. The CDR3 here is CATSRGQGAGEQYF. DNA for the CDR3: TGTGCCACCAGCAGAGGACAGGGGGCTGGGGAGCAGTACTTC. This chain links TRBV15 with TRBJ2-7, with 10 bases lining up with TRBD1. The J segment lost 7 bases and the V segment lost 1 base, leaving 4 bases of the junction unmatched. Germline CDR1 is LNHNV and CDR2 is YYDKDF (reference sequence). CDR3 length: 14 residues.

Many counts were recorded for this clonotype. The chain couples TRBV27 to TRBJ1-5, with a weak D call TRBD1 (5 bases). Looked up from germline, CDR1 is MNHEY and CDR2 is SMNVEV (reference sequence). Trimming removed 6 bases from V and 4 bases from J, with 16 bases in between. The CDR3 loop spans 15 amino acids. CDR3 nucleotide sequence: TGTGCCAGCAGCCAAAGGGGACCTAATAATCAGCCCCAGCATTTT. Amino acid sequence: CASSQRGPNNQPQHF.

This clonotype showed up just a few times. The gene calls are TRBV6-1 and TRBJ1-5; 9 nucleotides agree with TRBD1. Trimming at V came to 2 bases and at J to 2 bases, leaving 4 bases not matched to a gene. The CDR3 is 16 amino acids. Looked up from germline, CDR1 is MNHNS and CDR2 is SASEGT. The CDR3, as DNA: TGTGCCAGCAGTGAAATGTGGACAGGGGGCAATCAGCCCCAGCATTTT. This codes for CASSEMWTGGNQPQHF.

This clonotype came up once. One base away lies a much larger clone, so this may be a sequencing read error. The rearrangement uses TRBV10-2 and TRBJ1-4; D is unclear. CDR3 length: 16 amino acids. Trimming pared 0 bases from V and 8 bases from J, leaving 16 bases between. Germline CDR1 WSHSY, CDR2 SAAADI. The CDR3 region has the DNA TGCGCCAGCAGTGAGTCAAGACTTGGGGTTCGAGAAAAACTGTTTTTT. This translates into CASSESRLGVREKLFF.

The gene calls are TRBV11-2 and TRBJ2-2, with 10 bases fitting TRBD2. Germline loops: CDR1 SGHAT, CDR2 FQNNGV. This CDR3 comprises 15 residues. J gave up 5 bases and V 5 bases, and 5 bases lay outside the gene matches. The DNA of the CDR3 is TGTGCCAGCAGCCCCAATAGCGGGGGGACCGGGGAGCTGTTTTTT. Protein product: CASSPNSGGTGELFF.

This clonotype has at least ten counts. Written as DNA, the CDR3 is TGCGCCAGCAGCTTGGCACTCGACAGTGGTGGCTACACCTTC. As protein: CASSLALDSGGYTF. This chain joins TRBV5-1 and TRBJ1-2; perhaps TRBD1 as D (5 bases). Germline lookup yields CDR1 SGHRS and CDR2 YFSETQ. V lost 0 bases and J 7 bases, leaving 13 bases between the germline ends. The CDR3 is 14 amino acids.

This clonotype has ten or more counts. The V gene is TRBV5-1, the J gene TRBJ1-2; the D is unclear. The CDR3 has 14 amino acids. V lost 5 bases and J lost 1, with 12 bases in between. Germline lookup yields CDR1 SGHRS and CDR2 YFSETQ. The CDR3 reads CASSPGDVNYGYTF. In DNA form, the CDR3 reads TGCGCCAGCAGTCCAGGCGATGTTAACTATGGCTACACCTTC.

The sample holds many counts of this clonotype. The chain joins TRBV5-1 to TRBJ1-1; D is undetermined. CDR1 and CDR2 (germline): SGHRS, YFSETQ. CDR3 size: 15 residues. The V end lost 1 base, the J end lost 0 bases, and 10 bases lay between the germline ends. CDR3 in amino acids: CASSLYGSMNTEAFF. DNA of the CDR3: TGCGCCAGCAGCTTGTACGGCAGCATGAACACTGAAGCTTTCTTT.

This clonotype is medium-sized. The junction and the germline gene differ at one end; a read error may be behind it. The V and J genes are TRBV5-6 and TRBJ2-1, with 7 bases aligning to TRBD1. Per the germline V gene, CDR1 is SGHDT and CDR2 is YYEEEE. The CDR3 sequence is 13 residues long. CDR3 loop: CASTWDSYDEQFF. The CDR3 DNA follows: TGTGCCAGCACCTGGGACAGCTACGATGAGCAGTTCTTC.

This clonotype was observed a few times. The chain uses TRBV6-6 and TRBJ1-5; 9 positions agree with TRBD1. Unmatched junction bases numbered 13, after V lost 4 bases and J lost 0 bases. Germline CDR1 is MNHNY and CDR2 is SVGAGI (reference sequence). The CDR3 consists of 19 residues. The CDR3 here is CASSFHRGPVGNSNQPQHF. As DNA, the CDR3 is TGTGCCAGCAGTTTCCACAGGGGGCCGGTGGGGAATAGCAATCAGCCCCAGCATTTT.

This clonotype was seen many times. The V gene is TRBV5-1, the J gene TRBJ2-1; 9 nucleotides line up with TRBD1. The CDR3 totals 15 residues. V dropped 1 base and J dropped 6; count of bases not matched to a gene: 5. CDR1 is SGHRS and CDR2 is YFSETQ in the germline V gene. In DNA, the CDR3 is TGCGCCAGCAGCTTGATGGGACAGGGACTCAATGAGCAGTTCTTC. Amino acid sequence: CASSLMGQGLNEQFF. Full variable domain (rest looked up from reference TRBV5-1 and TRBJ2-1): KAGVTQTPRYLIKTRGQQVTLSCSPISGHRSVSWYQQTPGQGLQFLFEYFSETQRNKGNFPGRFSGRQFSNSRSEMNVSTLELGDSALYLCASSLMGQGLNEQFFGPGTRLTVL.